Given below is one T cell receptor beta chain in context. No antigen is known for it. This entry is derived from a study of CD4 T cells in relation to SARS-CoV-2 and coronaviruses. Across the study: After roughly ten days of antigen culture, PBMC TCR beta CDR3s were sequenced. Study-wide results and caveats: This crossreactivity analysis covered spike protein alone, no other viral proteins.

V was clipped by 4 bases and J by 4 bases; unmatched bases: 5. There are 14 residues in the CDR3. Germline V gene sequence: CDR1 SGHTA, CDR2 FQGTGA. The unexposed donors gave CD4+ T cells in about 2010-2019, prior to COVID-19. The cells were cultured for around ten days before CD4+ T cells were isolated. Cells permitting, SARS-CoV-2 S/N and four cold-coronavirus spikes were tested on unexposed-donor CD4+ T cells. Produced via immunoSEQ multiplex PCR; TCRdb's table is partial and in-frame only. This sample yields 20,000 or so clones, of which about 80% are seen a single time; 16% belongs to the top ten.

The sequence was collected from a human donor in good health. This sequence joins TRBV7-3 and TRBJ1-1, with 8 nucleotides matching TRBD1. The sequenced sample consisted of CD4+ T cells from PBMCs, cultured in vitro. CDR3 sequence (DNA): TGTGCCAGCAGCTGGACAGGGTTGGGCACTGAAGCTTTCTTT. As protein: CASSWTGLGTEAFF.